A single sample is the source of the 14 T cell receptor beta chains below, sequenced in a study of response to subunit inactivated influenza vaccine. TCRdb re-derived calls from the RT-PCR reads in MiXCR, one entry per CDR3 protein. The sample lists roughly 650,000 distinct CDR3 sequences; about a sixth were seen once. The starting material was PBMCs from blood, obtained 11 to 12 days after vaccination. The receptors were sampled from a man aged 45-65 years who received an inactivated influenza vaccine.

The V gene is TRBV20-1, the J gene TRBJ2-1, with 13 bases lining up with TRBD2. This CDR3 is built from 14 residues. Germline CDR1 and CDR2: DFQATT and SNEGSKA (reference sequence). V shed 5 bases and J 9 bases; nucleotides not matched to a gene: 7. CDR3 amino acids: CSAPLAGGRSEQFF. The CDR3 DNA follows: TGCAGTGCTCCACTAGCGGGGGGGCGTAGTGAGCAGTTCTTC.

The rearrangement links TRBV5-1 to TRBJ2-7; TRBD2 aligns across 7 bases. CDR1 SGHRS and CDR2 YFSETQ come from the germline V gene. The CDR3 has 15 residues. V trimming: 3 bases; J trimming: 5 bases; junction bases outside the gene matches: 11. In DNA form, the CDR3 reads TGCGCCAGCAGCTCAGTGACAGCGGGATCCCACGAGCAGTACTTC. Its protein product is CASSSVTAGSHEQYF.

This clonotype was observed many times. This chain joins TRBV12-3 or TRBV12-4 and TRBJ1-4; 10 bases agree with TRBD1. This CDR3 spans 15 amino acids. V gave up 4 bases and J gave up 6 bases; unmatched junction bases: 5. The CDR3 here is CASSSTGGGYEKLFF. CDR3 coding DNA: TGTGCCAGCAGTTCGACAGGGGGCGGATATGAAAAACTGTTTTTT.

This clonotype has a handful of counts. The J gene is TRBJ1-1, the V gene TRBV7-9; D might be TRBD1 (6 bases). Trimming cost V 8 bases and J 1 base, with 14 bases left between them. The CDR3 has 14 amino acids. CDR1 and CDR2 (germline): SEHNR, FQNEAQ (reference sequence). The CDR3 coding sequence is TGTGCCAGCGGCCCGGGGACACGGAACACTGAAGCTTTCTTT. This encodes CASGPGTRNTEAFF.

There are a few counts of this clonotype. The chain employs TRBV20-1 and TRBJ1-5, with a weak D call TRBD1 (6 bases). Trimming took off 0 bases at V and 2 bases at J, with 14 bases between the two ends. The CDR3 extends over 16 amino acids. Looked up from germline, CDR1 is DFQATT and CDR2 is SNEGSKA (reference sequence). The CDR3 region is CSAREDYRVGNQPQHF. The DNA for the CDR3 is TGCAGTGCTAGAGAAGACTACAGGGTAGGCAATCAGCCCCAGCATTTT.

This rearrangement joins TRBV29-1 to TRBJ1-2; 10 bases match TRBD1. Germline V CDR1 and CDR2: SQVTM, ANQGSEA. The CDR3 covers 13 residues. The ends lost 7 bases at V and 6 bases at J; junction bases unmatched: 8. CDR3 sequence: CSAVGTGVDGYTF. The CDR3 DNA sequence: TGCAGCGCGGTGGGGACAGGGGTTGATGGCTACACCTTC. Full variable domain (remainder filled in from reference TRBV29-1 and TRBJ1-2): SAVISQKPSRDICQRGTSLTIQCQVDSQVTMMFWYRQQPGQSLTLIATANQGSEATYESGFVIDKFPISRPNLTFSTLTVSNMSPEDSSIYLCSAVGTGVDGYTFGSGTRLTVV.

This clonotype was seen only a few times. This chain connects TRBV24-1 to TRBJ2-7; D is undetermined. V was cut by 5 bases and J by 7 bases, with 11 bases left in between. This CDR3 region has 12 residues. Per the germline V gene, CDR1 is KGHDR and CDR2 is SFDVKD. Written as DNA, the CDR3 is TGTGCCACCAGTGTGGGCCAAGGTGAGCAGTACTTC. Its protein is CATSVGQGEQYF.

This clonotype was seen only a few times. The rearrangement joins TRBV7-2 to TRBJ1-1; D unclear. The germline V gene encodes CDR1 SGHTA and CDR2 FQGNSA. V lost 5 bases, J lost 5 bases, and 12 bases lay in between. The CDR3 is made up of 13 amino acids. The CDR3 DNA is TGTGCCAGCAGCACCGGACGGGGAACTGAAGCTTTCTTT. Encoded protein: CASSTGRGTEAFF. The complete variable domain, with remaining parts taken from reference TRBV7-2 and TRBJ1-1, reads GAGVSQSPSNKVTEKGKDVELRCDPISGHTALYWYRQSLGQGLEFLIYFQGNSAPDKSGLPSDRFSAERTGGSVSTLTIQRTQQEDSAVYLCASSTGRGTEAFFGQGTRLTVV.

This clonotype has only a few counts. The V and J genes are TRBV7-9 and TRBJ2-2, with D uncertain. Trimming cost V 1 base and J 6 bases, with 9 bases left between them. Germline CDR1 is SEHNR and CDR2 is FQNEAQ (reference sequence). There are 14 residues in the CDR3. The CDR3 loop reads CASSLGRIAGELFF. The CDR3 DNA reads TGTGCCAGCAGCTTAGGCCGGATCGCCGGGGAGCTGTTTTTT.

This clonotype was seen a handful of times. One end of the junction is discordant with germline, which a read error may explain. This sequence joins TRBV29-1 and TRBJ2-1; 13 nucleotides line up with TRBD2. CDR3 length: 14 residues. Germline V CDR1 and CDR2: SQVTM, ANQGSEA. In DNA form, the CDR3 reads TGCAGCGTCCAAGGACTAGCGGGGGCCAATCAGCAGTTCTTC. This translates into CSVQGLAGANQQFF.

This clonotype was observed once. The gene calls are TRBV4-3 and TRBJ2-2; 8 bases are a match to TRBD2. The germline gives CDR1 LGHNA, CDR2 YSLEER. CDR3 size: 14 residues. J was trimmed by 8 bases and V by 7 bases; bases with no gene match: 9. The CDR3, as DNA: TGCGCCAGCATGTACCGGGGGGGCTCTGGGGAGCTGTTTTTT. It translates to CASMYRGGSGELFF.

V usage is TRBV20-1 and J usage is TRBJ1-6; D remains ambiguous. Deletions cut 6 bases from V and 6 bases from J, with 18 bases between. The CDR3 contains 15 residues. Germline CDR1 is DFQATT and CDR2 is SNEGSKA (reference sequence). The chain's CDR3 is CSAPGGGRGNSPLHF. The CDR3 nucleotides are TGCAGTGCCCCCGGCGGAGGGCGCGGTAATTCACCCCTCCACTTT.

The V call is TRBV11-2, the J call TRBJ2-7; a weak D match, TRBD1 (6 bases). Between the trimmed V and J ends, which lost 1 base and 2 bases, there was a span of 12 bases. The CDR3 has 15 residues. Germline V lookup: CDR1 SGHAT, CDR2 FQNNGV. The CDR3 protein is CASSLGGTLTYEQYF. For the CDR3, the DNA is TGTGCCAGCAGCTTAGGGGGGACACTTACCTACGAGCAGTACTTC.

This clonotype showed up just a few times. The chain's CDR3 is CSVLRQGMSNTEAFF. Here the CDR3 DNA reads TGCAGCGTTCTGAGACAGGGAATGTCGAACACTGAAGCTTTCTTT. The chain links TRBV29-1 to TRBJ1-1, with 7 bases that match TRBD1. The CDR3 consists of 15 residues. The V gene's germline CDR1 is SQVTM and CDR2 ANQGSEA. With V trimmed by 5 bases and J by 1 base, 10 bases remained unmatched. Using reference TRBV29-1 and TRBJ1-1 for the parts outside the CDR3, the full variable domain is SAVISQKPSRDICQRGTSLTIQCQVDSQVTMMFWYRQQPGQSLTLIATANQGSEATYESGFVIDKFPISRPNLTFSTLTVSNMSPEDSSIYLCSVLRQGMSNTEAFFGQGTRLTVV.